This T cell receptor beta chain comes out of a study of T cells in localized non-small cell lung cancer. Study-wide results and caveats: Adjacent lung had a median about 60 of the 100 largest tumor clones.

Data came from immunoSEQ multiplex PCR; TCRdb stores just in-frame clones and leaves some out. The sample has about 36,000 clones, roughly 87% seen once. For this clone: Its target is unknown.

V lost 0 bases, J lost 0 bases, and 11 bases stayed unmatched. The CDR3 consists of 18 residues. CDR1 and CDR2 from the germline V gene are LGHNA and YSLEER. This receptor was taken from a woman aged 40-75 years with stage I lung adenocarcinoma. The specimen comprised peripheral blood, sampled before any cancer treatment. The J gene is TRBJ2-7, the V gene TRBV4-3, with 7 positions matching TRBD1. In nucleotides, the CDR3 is TGCGCCAGCAGCCAAGATTTAAGCGTAGGACAGGTCTCCTACGAGCAGTACTTC. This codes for CASSQDLSVGQVSYEQYF.